This entry lists 14 T cell receptor beta chains sequenced from one sample in a study of CD8 T cells in ankylosing spondylitis. TCRdb re-analysed the 5' RACE reads in MiXCR, keeping a single row per CDR3 protein. Among about 240,000 distinct CDR3 sequences listed, more than 20% were seen once. Sample: blood, either unsorted or a sorted T cell fraction (not recorded which). Every receptor here comes from a male donor with ankylosing spondylitis or in good health (not recorded which).

This clonotype appeared many times. The gene calls are TRBV5-1 and TRBJ1-1, with a possible D match to TRBD1 (6 bases). V lost 4 bases and J lost 3, with 13 bases in between. The CDR3 consists of 14 residues. Germline loops: CDR1 SGHRS, CDR2 YFSETQ. The CDR3 nucleotides are TGCGCCAGCAGCCCCGGGGGGGCGGACACTGAAGCTTTCTTT. It codes for CASSPGGADTEAFF.

This clonotype was detected ten times or more. The V gene is TRBV2, the J gene TRBJ2-1; D gene uncertain. V was clipped by 6 bases and J by 3 bases, with 3 bases between them. The CDR3 consists of 11 residues. Germline assignment: CDR1 SNHLY and CDR2 FYNNEI. As DNA, the CDR3 is TGTGCCAGCAGCATCTACAATGAGCAGTTCTTC. As protein: CASSIYNEQFF.

This clonotype was detected many times. The chain carries TRBV20-1 and TRBJ2-5; maybe TRBD1 (6 bases). From germline, CDR1 is DFQATT and CDR2 SNEGSKA (reference sequence). V was shortened by 5 bases and J by 2 bases, with 15 bases between the two germline ends. This CDR3 region has 14 residues. CDR3 sequence (DNA): TGCAGTGCTCTTCCGGGACAACTACAAGAGACCCAGTACTTC. Amino acids: CSALPGQLQETQYF.

This clonotype occurred many times. This sequence joins TRBV27 and TRBJ1-5; D is perhaps TRBD1 (5 bases). Trimming took 5 bases from V and 2 from J, leaving 16 bases between them. The germline gives CDR1 MNHEY, CDR2 SMNVEV (reference sequence). The CDR3 is made up of 16 amino acids. The DNA of the CDR3 is TGTGCCAGCAGTCCCCTGGGGACGGGAGGCAATCAGCCCCAGCATTTT. Translation gives CASSPLGTGGNQPQHF.

In nucleotides, the CDR3 is TGTGCCACCAGCAGGGGACAGGGGGCAACTAATGAAAAACTGTTTTTT. Amino acid sequence: CATSRGQGATNEKLFF. The chain carries TRBV15 and TRBJ1-4, with 11 bases fitting TRBD1. V lost 3 bases, J lost 0 bases, and 0 bases stayed unmatched. From germline, CDR1 is LNHNV and CDR2 YYDKDF (reference sequence). This CDR3 has 16 residues.

The chain combines TRBV12-3 or TRBV12-4 with TRBJ2-1, with a weak D call TRBD2 (5 bases). The CDR3 loop spans 14 amino acids. V lost 4 bases and J lost 6, with 13 bases in between. CDR3 sequence (DNA): TGTGCCAGCAGTTCCTCACTTCGGGGCAATGAGCAGTTCTTC. Its translation: CASSSSLRGNEQFF.

At least ten counts were recorded for this clonotype. One end of the junction varies from germline; a read error may be responsible. The chain combines TRBV18 with TRBJ2-3; D may be TRBD1 (6 bases). The CDR3 totals 13 residues. From germline, CDR1 is KGHSH and CDR2 LQKENI. The DNA of the CDR3 is TGTGCCAGCTCCCCACCAGGGGTGGATACGCAGTATTTT. It codes for CASSPPGVDTQYF.

This clonotype was recorded at least ten times. The V gene is TRBV20-1, the J gene TRBJ2-1, with 7 nucleotides matching TRBD2. This CDR3 is 13 amino acids long. Germline V gives CDR1 DFQATT, CDR2 SNEGSKA (reference sequence). The CDR3: CRAGLAANNEQFF. For the CDR3, the DNA is TGCAGGGCTGGGCTAGCGGCCAACAATGAGCAGTTCTTC.

This clonotype was seen a few times. The chain combines TRBV12-3 or TRBV12-4 with TRBJ1-6; D not resolved. The CDR3 contains 14 residues. The ends were cut back, 1 base at V and 3 bases at J, with 4 bases in the middle. In nucleotides, the CDR3 is TGTGCCAGCAGTTTAGGGGGCTATAATTCACCCCTCCACTTT. Its translation: CASSLGGYNSPLHF.

This chain uses TRBV5-1 with TRBJ2-3, with TRBD1 matching over 7 bases. Germline loops: CDR1 SGHRS, CDR2 YFSETQ. With 4 bases clipped from V and 4 bases from J, the junction kept 6 bases outside the gene matches. This CDR3 is 14 amino acids long. The CDR3 coding sequence is TGCGCCAGCAGCCTACTGACAGGGTCAGATACGCAGTATTTT. Its protein product is CASSLLTGSDTQYF.

This chain links TRBV20-1 with TRBJ2-5; D is undetermined. Germline CDR1 DFQATT, CDR2 SNEGSKA (reference sequence). V gave up 0 bases and J gave up 4 bases, with 9 bases separating them. CDR3 length: 13 amino acids. The CDR3 region has the DNA TGCAGTGCTAGAGATCCATTCCTAGAGACCCAGTACTTC. This codes for CSARDPFLETQYF.

This clonotype was picked up many times. The chain uses TRBV7-9 and TRBJ2-1; D is unclear. The length of the CDR3 is 12 residues. Germline CDR1 is SEHNR and CDR2 is FQNEAQ (reference sequence). V was pared by 1 base and J by 10 bases, with 8 bases between. CDR3 sequence (DNA): TGTGCCAGCAGCTTAGGGCTAACCGAGCAGTTCTTC. Amino acid sequence: CASSLGLTEQFF. The complete variable domain, with remaining parts taken from reference TRBV7-9 and TRBJ2-1, reads DTGVSQNPRHKITKRGQNVTFRCDPISEHNRLYWYRQTLGQGPEFLTYFQNEAQLEKSRLLSDRFSAERPKGSFSTLEIQRTEQGDSAMYLCASSLGLTEQFFGPGTRLTVL.

This clonotype was seen a handful of times. The gene calls are TRBV6-5 and TRBJ1-1; 12 bases line up with TRBD1. This CDR3 comprises 17 residues. CDR1 is MNHEY, CDR2 SVGAGI, per germline. Germline trimming cut 4 bases from V and 0 bases from J; bases unmatched to any gene: 6. Written as DNA, the CDR3 is TGTGCCAGCAGTTCATCGGGACAGGGGGCCTTGAACACTGAAGCTTTCTTT. Translating gives CASSSSGQGALNTEAFF.

This rearrangement joins TRBV2 to TRBJ2-7; 10 nucleotides line up with TRBD2. J was trimmed by 0 bases and V by 10 bases; bases with no gene match: 9. The CDR3 is made up of 15 amino acids. Germline V gene lookup returns CDR1 SNHLY and CDR2 FYNNEI. CDR3 amino acids: CATNRGLAVSYEQYF. In DNA form, the CDR3 reads TGTGCCACTAACCGAGGACTAGCGGTCTCCTACGAGCAGTACTTC.